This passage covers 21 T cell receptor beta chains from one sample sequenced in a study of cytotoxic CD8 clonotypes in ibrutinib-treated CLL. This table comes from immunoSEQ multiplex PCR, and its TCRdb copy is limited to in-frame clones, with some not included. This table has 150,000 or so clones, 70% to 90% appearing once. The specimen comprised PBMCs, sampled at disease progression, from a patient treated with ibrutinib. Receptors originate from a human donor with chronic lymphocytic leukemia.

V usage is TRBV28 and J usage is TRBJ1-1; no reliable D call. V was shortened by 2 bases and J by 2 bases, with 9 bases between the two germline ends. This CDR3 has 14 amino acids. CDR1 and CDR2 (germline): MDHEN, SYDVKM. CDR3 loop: CASSLPPLNTEAFF. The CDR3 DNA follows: TGTGCCAGCAGTTTACCCCCCTTAAACACTGAAGCTTTCTTT.

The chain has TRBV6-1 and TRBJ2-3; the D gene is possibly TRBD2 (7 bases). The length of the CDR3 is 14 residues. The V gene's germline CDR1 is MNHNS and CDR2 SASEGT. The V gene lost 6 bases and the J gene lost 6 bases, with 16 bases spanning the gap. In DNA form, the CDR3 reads TGTGCCAGCAGCAAGGGGGGGACGGAGGATACGCAGTATTTT. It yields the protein CASSKGGTEDTQYF.

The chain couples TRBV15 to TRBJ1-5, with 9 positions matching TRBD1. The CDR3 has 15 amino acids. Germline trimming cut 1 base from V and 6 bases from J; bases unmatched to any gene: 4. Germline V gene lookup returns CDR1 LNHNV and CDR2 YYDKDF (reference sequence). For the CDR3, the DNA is TGTGCCACCAGCAGAGGGAACAGGGGGCTTCAGCCCCAGCATTTT. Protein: CATSRGNRGLQPQHF. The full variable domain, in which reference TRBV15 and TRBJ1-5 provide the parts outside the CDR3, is DAMVIQNPRYQVTQFGKPVTLSCSQTLNHNVMYWYQQKSSQAPKLLFHYYDKDFNNEADTPDNFQSRRPNTSFCFLDIRSPGLGDTAMYLCATSRGNRGLQPQHFGDGTRLSIL.

CDR3 in amino acids: CASSLRGELTEAFF. The CDR3 region has the DNA TGTGCCAGCAGTTTAAGGGGGGAATTGACTGAAGCTTTCTTT. The chain carries TRBV28 and TRBJ1-1; the D gene is possibly TRBD1 (6 bases). The CDR3 contains 14 residues. V lost 2 bases and J 5 bases, leaving 12 bases between the germline ends. Germline CDR1 reads MDHEN; CDR2 reads SYDVKM.

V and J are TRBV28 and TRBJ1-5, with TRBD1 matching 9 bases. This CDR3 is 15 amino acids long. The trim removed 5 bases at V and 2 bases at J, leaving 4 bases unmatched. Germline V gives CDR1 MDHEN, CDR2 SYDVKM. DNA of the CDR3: TGTGCCAGCAGTCCCCGACAGGGGGGCAATCAGCCCCAGCATTTT. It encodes CASSPRQGGNQPQHF.

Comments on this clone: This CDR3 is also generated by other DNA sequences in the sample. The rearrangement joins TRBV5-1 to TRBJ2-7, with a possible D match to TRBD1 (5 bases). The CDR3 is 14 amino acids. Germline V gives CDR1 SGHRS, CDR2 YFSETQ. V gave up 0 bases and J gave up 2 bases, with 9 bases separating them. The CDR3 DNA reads TGCGCCAGCAGCTTGGTGACAGACGCCTACGAGCAGTACTTC. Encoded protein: CASSLVTDAYEQYF. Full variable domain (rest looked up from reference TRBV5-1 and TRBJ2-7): KAGVTQTPRYLIKTRGQQVTLSCSPISGHRSVSWYQQTPGQGLQFLFEYFSETQRNKGNFPGRFSGRQFSNSRSEMNVSTLELGDSALYLCASSLVTDAYEQYFGPGTRLTVT.

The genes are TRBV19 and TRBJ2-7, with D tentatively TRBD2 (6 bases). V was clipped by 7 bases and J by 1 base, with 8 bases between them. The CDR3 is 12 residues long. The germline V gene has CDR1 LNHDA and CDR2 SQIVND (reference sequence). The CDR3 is CASTGRSYEQYF. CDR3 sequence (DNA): TGTGCCAGTACAGGGAGGTCCTACGAGCAGTACTTC.

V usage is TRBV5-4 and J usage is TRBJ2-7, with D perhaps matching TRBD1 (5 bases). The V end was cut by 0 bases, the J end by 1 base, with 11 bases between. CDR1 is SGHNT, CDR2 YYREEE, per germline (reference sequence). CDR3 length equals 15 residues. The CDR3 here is CASSLAQGSSYEQYF. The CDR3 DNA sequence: TGTGCCAGCAGCTTGGCCCAGGGTTCATCCTACGAGCAGTACTTC.

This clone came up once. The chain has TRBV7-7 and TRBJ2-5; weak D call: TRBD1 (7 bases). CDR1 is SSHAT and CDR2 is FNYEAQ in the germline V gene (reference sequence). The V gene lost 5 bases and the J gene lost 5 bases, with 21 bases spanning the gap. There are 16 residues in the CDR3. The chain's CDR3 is CASSPNQQGRWETQYF. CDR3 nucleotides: TGTGCCAGCAGCCCCAACCAACAGGGGAGGTGGGAGACCCAGTACTTC.

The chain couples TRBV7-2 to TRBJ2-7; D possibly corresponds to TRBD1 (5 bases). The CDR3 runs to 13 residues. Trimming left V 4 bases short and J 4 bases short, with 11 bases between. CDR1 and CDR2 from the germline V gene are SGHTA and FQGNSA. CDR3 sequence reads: CASSSPQGYEQYF. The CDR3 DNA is TGTGCCAGCAGCTCGCCCCAGGGTTACGAGCAGTACTTC.

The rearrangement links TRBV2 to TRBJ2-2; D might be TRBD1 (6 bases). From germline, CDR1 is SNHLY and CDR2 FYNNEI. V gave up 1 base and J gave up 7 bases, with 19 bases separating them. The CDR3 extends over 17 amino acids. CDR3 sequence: CASSEEGVRVGIGELFF. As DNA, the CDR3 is TGTGCCAGCAGTGAAGAGGGGGTCAGGGTCGGTATCGGGGAGCTGTTTTTT.

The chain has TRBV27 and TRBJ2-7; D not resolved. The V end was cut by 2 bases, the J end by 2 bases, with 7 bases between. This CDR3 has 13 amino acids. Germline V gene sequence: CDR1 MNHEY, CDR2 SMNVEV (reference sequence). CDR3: CASSLAETYEQYF. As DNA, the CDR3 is TGTGCCAGCAGTTTAGCGGAAACCTACGAGCAGTACTTC.

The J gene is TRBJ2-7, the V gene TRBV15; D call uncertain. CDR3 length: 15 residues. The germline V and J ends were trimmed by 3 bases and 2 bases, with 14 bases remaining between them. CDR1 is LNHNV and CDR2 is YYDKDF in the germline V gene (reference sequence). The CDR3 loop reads CATSRYKGPTYEQYF. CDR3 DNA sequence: TGTGCCACCAGCAGGTACAAAGGCCCCACCTACGAGCAGTACTTC.

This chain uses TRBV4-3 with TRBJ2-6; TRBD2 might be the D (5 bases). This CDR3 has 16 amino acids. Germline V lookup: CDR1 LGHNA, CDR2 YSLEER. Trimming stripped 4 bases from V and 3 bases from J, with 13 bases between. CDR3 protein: CASSRDVGSGANVLTF. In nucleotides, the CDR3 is TGCGCCAGCAGCCGCGACGTGGGGAGTGGGGCCAACGTCCTGACTTTC.

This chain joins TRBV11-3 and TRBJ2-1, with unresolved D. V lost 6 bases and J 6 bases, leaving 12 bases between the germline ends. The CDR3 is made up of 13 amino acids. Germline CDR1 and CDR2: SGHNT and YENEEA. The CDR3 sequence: CASRSGGSNEQFF. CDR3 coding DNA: TGTGCCAGCAGGTCTGGTGGAAGCAATGAGCAGTTCTTC.

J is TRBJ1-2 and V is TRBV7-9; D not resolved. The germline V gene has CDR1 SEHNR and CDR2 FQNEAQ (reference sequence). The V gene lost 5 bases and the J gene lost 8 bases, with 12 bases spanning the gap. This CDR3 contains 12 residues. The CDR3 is CASSPAGLGYTF. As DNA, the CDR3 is TGTGCCAGCAGCCCTGCGGGGTTGGGCTACACCTTC.

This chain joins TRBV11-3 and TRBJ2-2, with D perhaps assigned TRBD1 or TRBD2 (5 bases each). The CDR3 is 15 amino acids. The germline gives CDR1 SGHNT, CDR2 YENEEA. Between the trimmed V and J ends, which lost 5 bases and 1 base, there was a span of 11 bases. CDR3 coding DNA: TGTGCCAGCAGCAAAGGGACGGTGAACACCGGGGAGCTGTTTTTT. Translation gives CASSKGTVNTGELFF.

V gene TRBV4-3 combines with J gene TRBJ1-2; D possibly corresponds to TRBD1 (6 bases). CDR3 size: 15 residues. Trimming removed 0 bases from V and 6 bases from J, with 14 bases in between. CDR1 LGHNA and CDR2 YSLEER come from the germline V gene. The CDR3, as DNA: TGCGCCAGCAGCCAAGATGAACAGGGCCAAGATGGCTACACCTTC. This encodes CASSQDEQGQDGYTF.

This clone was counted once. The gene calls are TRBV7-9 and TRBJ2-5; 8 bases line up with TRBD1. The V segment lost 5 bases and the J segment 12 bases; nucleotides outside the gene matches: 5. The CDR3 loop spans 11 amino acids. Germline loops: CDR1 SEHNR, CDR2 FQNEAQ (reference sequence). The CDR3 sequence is CASSITGGKYF. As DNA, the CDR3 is TGTGCCAGCAGCATCACAGGGGGGAAGTACTTC.

The CDR3 sequence is CASSLAFLAGGDEQFF. The CDR3 nucleotides read TGTGCCAGCAGCTTGGCATTCCTAGCGGGAGGGGATGAGCAGTTCTTC. The chain combines TRBV5-6 with TRBJ2-1, with 12 nucleotides matching TRBD2. There are 16 residues in the CDR3. With 0 bases clipped from V and 8 bases from J, the junction kept 6 bases outside the gene matches. The germline gives CDR1 SGHDT, CDR2 YYEEEE. The variable domain in full, completed from reference TRBV5-6 and TRBJ2-1, reads DAGVTQSPTHLIKTRGQQVTLRCSPKSGHDTVSWYQQALGQGPQFIFQYYEEEERQRGNFPDRFSGHQFPNYSSELNVNALLLGDSALYLCASSLAFLAGGDEQFFGPGTRLTVL.

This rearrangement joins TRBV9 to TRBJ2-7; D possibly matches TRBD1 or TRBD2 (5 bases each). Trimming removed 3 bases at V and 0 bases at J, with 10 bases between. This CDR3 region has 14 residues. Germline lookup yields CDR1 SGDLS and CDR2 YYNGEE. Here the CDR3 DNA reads TGTGCCAGCAGCGGGGACCCGAGCTCCTACGAGCAGTACTTC. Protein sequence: CASSGDPSSYEQYF.